Below, 4 T cell receptor beta chains from the same sample are listed, as sequenced in a study of T cells in Graves' hyperthyroidism and ophthalmopathy. Researchers amplified the TCR beta CDR3 regions from RNA transcripts. A first-round RT-PCR of the TCR CDR3 used the HTBI primer set. Using its own MiXCR run on the multiplex PCR reads, TCRdb lists one record per CDR3 protein. This table has about 710,000 distinct CDR3 sequences, about a sixth appearing once. The sample was blood. Receptor source: a young man with Graves' hyperthyroidism.

J is TRBJ2-3 and V is TRBV7-3, with TRBD2 matching over 11 bases. The CDR3 is 15 residues long. Germline CDR1 SGHTA, CDR2 FQGTGA. V lost 6 bases, J lost 5 bases, and 7 bases stayed unmatched. CDR3 in amino acids: CASRLAGGPGDTQYF. The CDR3 DNA reads as TGTGCCAGCAGATTAGCGGGAGGGCCGGGAGATACGCAGTATTTT.

In this sample, this clonotype turned up many times. The CDR3 spells CASGLSVGGPPDTQYF. The DNA of the CDR3 is TGTGCTAGTGGTTTGAGTGTGGGAGGGCCCCCAGATACGCAGTATTTT. This chain joins TRBV12-5 and TRBJ2-3; 7 bases map to TRBD2. Looked up from germline, CDR1 is LGHNT and CDR2 is FRNRAP. CDR3 length equals 16 residues. J gave up 4 bases and V 2 bases, and 9 bases lay outside the gene matches.

This clonotype appeared a few times. The chain uses TRBV5-8 and TRBJ2-5; D may be TRBD2 (5 bases). In germline, CDR1 is SGHTS, CDR2 YDEGEE. The CDR3 has 14 amino acids. V was trimmed by 5 bases and J by 1 base, leaving 12 bases between them. The CDR3 region has the DNA TGTGCCAGCAGGCAAGCCGGGATCCAAGAGACCCAGTACTTC. It is translated as CASRQAGIQETQYF.

This chain links TRBV9 with TRBJ2-7, with 7 bases matching TRBD1. J gave up 3 bases and V 3 bases, and 9 bases lay outside the gene matches. Germline loops: CDR1 SGDLS, CDR2 YYNGEE. The CDR3 is made up of 15 amino acids. DNA for the CDR3: TGTGCCAGCAGCGCCGGGGCGACAGGGAGCTACGAGCAGTACTTC. It translates to CASSAGATGSYEQYF.